Included here is one T cell receptor beta chain sequence, with context. The CDR3 covers 12 residues. Germline V gene data show CDR1 as SGHRS and CDR2 as YFSETQ. Deletions cut 0 bases from V and 7 bases from J, with 6 bases between. The data belong to a study of shared clonotypes between healthy human individuals. Study processing details: Junction-only immunoSEQ sequences carried no quality scores, so filtering differed. The protocol was immunoSEQ multiplex PCR, while the TCRdb copy is restricted to in-frame clones and leaves out a portion. V and J calls and clone size are copied from that table; D and trimming were computed from the DNA. The sample holds a few million clones, 93% seen once.

The receptor was derived from a man between 18 and 35 years old in good health. Some clones in this sample may be carry-over from other donors' samples. The sample was naive CD4+ T cells from PBMCs. As for subset: CD45RA+ positively selected. The V and J genes are TRBV5-1 and TRBJ2-3; no clear D. The CDR3, as DNA: TGCGCCAGCAGCTTGGGGGTGAATACGCAGTATTTT. Translated: CASSLGVNTQYF.